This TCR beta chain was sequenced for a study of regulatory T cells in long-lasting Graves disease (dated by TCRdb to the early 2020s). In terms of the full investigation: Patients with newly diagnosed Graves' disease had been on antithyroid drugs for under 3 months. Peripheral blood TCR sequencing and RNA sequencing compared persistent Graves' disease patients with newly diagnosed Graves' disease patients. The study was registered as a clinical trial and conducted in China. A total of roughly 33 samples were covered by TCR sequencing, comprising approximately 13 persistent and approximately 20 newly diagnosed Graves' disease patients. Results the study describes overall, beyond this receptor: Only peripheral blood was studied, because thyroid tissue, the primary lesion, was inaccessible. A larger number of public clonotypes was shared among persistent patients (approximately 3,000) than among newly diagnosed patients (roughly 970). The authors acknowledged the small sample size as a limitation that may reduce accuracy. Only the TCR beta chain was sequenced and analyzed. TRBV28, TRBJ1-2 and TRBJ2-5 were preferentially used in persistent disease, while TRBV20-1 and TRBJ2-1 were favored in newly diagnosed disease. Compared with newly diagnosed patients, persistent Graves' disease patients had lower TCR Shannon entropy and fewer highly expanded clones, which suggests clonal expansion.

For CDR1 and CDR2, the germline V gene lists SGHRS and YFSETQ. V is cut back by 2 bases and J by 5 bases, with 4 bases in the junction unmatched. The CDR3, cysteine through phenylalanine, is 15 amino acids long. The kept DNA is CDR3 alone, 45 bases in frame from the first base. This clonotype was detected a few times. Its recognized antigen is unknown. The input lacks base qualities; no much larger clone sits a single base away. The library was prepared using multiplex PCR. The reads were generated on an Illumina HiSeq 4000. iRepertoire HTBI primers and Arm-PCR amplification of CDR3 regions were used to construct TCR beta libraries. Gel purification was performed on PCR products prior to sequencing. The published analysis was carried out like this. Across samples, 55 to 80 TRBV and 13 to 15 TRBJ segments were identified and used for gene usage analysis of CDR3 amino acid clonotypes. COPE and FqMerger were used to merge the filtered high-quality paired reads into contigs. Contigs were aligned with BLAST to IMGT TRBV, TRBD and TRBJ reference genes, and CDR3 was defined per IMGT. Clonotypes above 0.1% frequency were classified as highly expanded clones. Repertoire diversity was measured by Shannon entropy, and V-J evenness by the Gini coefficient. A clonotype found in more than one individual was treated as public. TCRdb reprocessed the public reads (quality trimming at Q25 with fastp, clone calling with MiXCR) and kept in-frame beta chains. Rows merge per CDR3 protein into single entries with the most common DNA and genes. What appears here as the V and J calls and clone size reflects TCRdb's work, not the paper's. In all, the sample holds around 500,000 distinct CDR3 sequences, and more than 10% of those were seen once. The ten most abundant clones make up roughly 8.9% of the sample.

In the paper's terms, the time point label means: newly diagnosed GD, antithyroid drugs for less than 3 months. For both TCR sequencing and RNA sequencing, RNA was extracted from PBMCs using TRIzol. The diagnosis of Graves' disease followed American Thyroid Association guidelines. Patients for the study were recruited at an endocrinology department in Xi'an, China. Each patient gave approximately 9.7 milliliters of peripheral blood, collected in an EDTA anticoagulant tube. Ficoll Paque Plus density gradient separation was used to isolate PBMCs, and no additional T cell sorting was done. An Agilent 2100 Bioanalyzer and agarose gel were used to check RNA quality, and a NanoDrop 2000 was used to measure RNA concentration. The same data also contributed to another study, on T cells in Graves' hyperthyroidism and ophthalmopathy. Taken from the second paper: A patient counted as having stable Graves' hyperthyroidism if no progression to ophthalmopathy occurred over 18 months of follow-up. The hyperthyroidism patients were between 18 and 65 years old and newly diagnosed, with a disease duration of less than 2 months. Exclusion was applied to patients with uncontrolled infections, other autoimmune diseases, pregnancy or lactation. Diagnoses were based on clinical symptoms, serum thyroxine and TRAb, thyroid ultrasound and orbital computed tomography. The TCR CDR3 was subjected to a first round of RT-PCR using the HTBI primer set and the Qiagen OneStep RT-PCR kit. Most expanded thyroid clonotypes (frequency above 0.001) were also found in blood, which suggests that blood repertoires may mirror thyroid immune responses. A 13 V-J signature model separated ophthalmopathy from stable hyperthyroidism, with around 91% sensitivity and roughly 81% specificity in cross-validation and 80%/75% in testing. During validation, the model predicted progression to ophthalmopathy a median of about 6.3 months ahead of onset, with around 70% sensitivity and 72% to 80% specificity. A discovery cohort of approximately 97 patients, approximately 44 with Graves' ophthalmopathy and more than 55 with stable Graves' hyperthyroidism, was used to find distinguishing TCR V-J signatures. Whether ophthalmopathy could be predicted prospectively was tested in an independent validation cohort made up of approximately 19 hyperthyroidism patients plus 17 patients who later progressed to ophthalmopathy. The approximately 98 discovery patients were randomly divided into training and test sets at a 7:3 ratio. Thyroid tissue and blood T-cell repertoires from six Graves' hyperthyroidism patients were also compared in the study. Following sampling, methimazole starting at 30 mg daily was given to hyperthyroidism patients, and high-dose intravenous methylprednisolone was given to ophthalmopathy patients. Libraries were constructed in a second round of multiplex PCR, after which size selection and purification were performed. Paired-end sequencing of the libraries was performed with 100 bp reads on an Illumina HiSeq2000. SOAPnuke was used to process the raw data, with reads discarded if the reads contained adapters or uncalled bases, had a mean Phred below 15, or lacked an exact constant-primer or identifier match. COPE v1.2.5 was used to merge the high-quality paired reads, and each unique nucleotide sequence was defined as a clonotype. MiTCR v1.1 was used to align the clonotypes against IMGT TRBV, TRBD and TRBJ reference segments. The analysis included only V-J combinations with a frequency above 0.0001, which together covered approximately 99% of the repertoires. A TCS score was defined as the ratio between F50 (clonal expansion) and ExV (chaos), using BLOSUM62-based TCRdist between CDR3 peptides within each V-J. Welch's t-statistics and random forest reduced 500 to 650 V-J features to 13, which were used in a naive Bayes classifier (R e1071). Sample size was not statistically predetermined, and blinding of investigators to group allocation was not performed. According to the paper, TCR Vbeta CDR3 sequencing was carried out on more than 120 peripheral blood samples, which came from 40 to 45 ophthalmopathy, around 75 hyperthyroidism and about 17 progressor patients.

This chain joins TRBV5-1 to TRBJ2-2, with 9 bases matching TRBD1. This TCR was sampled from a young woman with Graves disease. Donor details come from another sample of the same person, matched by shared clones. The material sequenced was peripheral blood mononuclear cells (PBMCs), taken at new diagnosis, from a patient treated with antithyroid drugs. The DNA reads TGCGCCAGCAGCTTCATCGACAGGGGGACCGGGGAGCTGTTTTTT. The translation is CASSFIDRGTGELFF.